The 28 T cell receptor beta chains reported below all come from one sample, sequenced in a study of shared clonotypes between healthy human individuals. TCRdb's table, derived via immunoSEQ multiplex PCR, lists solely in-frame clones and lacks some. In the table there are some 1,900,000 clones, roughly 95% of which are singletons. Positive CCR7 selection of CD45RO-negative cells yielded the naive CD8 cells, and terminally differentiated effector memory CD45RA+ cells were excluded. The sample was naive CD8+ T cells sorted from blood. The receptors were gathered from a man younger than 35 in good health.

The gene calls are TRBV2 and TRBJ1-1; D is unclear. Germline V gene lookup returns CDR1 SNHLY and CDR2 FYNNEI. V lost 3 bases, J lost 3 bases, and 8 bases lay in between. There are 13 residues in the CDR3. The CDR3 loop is CASSESADTEAFF. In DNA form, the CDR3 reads TGTGCCAGCAGTGAGTCGGCGGACACTGAAGCTTTCTTT.

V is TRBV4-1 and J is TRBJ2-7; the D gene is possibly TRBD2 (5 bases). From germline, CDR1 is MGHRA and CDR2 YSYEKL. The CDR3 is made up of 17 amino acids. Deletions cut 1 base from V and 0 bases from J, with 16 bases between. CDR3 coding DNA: TGCGCCAGCAGCCAAGGCTTCGGAGGCGTTCGCTCCTACGAGCAGTACTTC. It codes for CASSQGFGGVRSYEQYF.

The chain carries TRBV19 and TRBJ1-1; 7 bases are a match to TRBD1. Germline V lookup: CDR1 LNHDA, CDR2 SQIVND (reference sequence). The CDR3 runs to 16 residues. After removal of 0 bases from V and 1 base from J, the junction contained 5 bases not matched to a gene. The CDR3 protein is CASSIETGTANTEAFF. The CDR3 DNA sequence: TGTGCCAGTAGTATAGAAACCGGGACAGCGAACACTGAAGCTTTCTTT. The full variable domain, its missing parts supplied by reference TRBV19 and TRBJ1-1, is DGGITQSPKYLFRKEGQNVTLSCEQNLNHDAMYWYRQDPGQGLRLIYYSQIVNDFQKGDIAEGYSVSREKKESFPLTVTSAQKNPTAFYLCASSIETGTANTEAFFGQGTRLTVV.

The CDR3 nucleotides are TGTGCCAGCAGATATGGACAGACCGGGGAGCTGTTTTTT. It specifies CASRYGQTGELFF. The rearrangement links TRBV7-2 to TRBJ2-2; D may be TRBD1 (6 bases). CDR3 length equals 13 residues. Germline V lookup: CDR1 SGHTA, CDR2 FQGNSA. The ends were cut back, 6 bases at V and 5 bases at J, with 10 bases in the middle.

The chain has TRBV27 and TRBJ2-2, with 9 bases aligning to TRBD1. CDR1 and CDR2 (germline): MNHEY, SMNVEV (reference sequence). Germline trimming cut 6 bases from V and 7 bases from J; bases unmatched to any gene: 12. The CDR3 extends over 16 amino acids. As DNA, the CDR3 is TGTGCCAGCAGCCCCCGGGACAGGGTATTGAGCGGGGAGCTGTTTTTT. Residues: CASSPRDRVLSGELFF.

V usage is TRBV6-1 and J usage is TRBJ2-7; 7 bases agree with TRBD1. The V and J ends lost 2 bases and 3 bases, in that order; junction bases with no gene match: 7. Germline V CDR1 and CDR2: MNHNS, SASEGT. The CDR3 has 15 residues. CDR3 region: CASSEFGQEIYEQYF. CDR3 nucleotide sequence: TGTGCCAGCAGTGAATTCGGACAGGAAATCTACGAGCAGTACTTC.

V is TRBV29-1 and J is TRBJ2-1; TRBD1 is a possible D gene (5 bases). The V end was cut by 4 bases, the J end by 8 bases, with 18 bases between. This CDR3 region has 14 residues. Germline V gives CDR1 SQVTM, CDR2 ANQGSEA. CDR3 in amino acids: CSVVGLVGGDEQFF. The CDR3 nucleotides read TGCAGCGTTGTGGGGCTTGTGGGTGGGGATGAGCAGTTCTTC.

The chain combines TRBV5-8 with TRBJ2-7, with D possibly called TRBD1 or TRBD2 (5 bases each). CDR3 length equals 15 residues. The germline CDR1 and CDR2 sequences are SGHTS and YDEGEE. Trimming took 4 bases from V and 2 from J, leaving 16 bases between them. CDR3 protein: CASSDSWGIAYEQYF. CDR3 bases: TGTGCCAGCAGCGACTCCTGGGGGATCGCCTACGAGCAGTACTTC.

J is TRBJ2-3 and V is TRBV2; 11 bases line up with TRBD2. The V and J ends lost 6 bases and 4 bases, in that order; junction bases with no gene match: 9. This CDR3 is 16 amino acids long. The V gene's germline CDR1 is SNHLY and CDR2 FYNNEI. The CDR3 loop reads CASRRLAGGPADTQYF. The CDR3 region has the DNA TGTGCCAGCAGGCGATTAGCGGGGGGGCCGGCAGATACGCAGTATTTT.

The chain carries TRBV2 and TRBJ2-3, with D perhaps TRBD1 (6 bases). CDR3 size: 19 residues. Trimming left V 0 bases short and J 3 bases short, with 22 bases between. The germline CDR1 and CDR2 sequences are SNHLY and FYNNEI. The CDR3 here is CASSEAPHVGQGLTDTQYF. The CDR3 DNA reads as TGTGCCAGCAGTGAAGCGCCCCACGTCGGGCAGGGGTTGACAGATACGCAGTATTTT.

The CDR3 nucleotides read TGTGCCAGCAGCTTGTATGGGACTAGCGGAGGTACGCAGTATTTT. This codes for CASSLYGTSGGTQYF. This chain uses TRBV13 with TRBJ2-3; 11 positions match TRBD2. The germline V gene has CDR1 PRHDT and CDR2 FYEKMQ (reference sequence). This CDR3 contains 15 residues. V trimming: 3 bases; J trimming: 8 bases; junction bases outside the gene matches: 7.

The CDR3 sequence is CAWSVKPWQGNEQFF. In DNA, the CDR3 is TGTGCCTGGAGTGTAAAACCCTGGCAAGGGAATGAGCAGTTCTTC. The rearrangement links TRBV30 to TRBJ2-1; no firm D call. Trimming left V 0 bases short and J 7 bases short, with 16 bases between. This CDR3 region has 15 residues. CDR1 and CDR2 (germline): GTSNPN, SVGIG (reference sequence).

In DNA, the CDR3 is TGTGCCAGCAGTGAATATTCGCCCCCGCTGGGCTACACCTTC. This sequence encodes CASSEYSPPLGYTF. The chain employs TRBV6-1 and TRBJ1-2; no clear D gene. Trimming took 2 bases from V and 8 from J, leaving 15 bases between them. The germline gives CDR1 MNHNS, CDR2 SASEGT. The CDR3 has 14 residues.

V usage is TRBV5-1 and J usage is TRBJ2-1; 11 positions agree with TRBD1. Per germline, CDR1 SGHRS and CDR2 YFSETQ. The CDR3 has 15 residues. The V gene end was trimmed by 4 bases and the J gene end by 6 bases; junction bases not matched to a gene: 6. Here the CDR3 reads CASSPGQGGPNEQFF. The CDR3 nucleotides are TGCGCCAGCAGCCCGGGACAGGGGGGACCCAATGAGCAGTTCTTC.

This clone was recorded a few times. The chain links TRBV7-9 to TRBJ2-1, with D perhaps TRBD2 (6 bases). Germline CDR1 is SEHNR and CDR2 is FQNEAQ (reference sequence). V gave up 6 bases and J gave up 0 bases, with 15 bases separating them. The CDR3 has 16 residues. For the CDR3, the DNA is TGTGCCAGCAGTCCTCCGGGGACTGACTCCTACAATGAGCAGTTCTTC. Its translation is CASSPPGTDSYNEQFF. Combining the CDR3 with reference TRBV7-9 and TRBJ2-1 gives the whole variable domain DTGVSQNPRHKITKRGQNVTFRCDPISEHNRLYWYRQTLGQGPEFLTYFQNEAQLEKSRLLSDRFSAERPKGSFSTLEIQRTEQGDSAMYLCASSPPGTDSYNEQFFGPGTRLTVL.

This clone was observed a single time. The CDR3 here is CASSLSPSGDPVDAQYF. Here the CDR3 DNA reads TGTGCCAGCAGTCTTAGCCCTAGCGGGGATCCAGTCGACGCGCAGTATTTT. The rearrangement joins TRBV11-2 to TRBJ2-3; 9 bases agree with TRBD2. Trimming took 6 bases from V and 10 from J; bases not matched to a gene: 20. Germline-derived CDR1 and CDR2 are SGHAT and FQNNGV. The CDR3 runs to 17 residues.

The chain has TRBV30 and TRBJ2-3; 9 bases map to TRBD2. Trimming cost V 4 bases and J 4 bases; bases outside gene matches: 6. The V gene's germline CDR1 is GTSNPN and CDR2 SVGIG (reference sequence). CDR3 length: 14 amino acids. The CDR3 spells CAWNWLAGSDTQYF. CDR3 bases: TGTGCCTGGAATTGGCTAGCGGGATCAGATACGCAGTATTTT.

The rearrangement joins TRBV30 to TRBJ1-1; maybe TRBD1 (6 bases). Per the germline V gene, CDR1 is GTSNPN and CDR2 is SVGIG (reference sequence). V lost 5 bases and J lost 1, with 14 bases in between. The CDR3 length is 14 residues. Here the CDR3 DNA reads TGTGCCTGGGACGTTGGACAGACGAACACTGAAGCTTTCTTT. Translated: CAWDVGQTNTEAFF.

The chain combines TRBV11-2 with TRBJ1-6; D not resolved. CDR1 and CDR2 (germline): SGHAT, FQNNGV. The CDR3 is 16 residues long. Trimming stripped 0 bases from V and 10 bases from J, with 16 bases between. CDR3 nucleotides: TGTGCCAGCAGCTTAGACTTTCAAGGTTTGGGCTCACCCCTCCACTTT. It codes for CASSLDFQGLGSPLHF.

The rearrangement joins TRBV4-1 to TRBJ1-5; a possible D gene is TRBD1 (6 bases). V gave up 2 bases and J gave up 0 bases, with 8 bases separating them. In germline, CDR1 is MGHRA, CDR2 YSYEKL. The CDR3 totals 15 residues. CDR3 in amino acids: CASSQHRDSNQPQHF. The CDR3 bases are TGCGCCAGCAGCCAACACAGGGATAGCAATCAGCCCCAGCATTTT.

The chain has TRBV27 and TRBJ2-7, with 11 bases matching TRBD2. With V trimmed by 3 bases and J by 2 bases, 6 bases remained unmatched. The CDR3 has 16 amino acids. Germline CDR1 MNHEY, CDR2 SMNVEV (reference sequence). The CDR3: CASSLSSGRVTYEQYF. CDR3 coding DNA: TGTGCCAGCAGTTTGAGTAGCGGGAGGGTTACCTACGAGCAGTACTTC.

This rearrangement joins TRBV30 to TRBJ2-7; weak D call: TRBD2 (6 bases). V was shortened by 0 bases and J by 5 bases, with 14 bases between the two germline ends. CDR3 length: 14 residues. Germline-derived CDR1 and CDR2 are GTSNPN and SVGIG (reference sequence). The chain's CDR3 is CAWSVTRGRHEQYF. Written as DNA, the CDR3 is TGTGCCTGGAGTGTGACTAGGGGAAGGCACGAGCAGTACTTC. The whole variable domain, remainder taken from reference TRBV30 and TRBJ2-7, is SQTIHQWPATLVQPVGSPLSLECTVEGTSNPNLYWYRQAAGRGLQLLFYSVGIGQISSEVPQNLSASRPQDRQFILSSKKLLLSDSGFYLCAWSVTRGRHEQYFGPGTRLTVT.

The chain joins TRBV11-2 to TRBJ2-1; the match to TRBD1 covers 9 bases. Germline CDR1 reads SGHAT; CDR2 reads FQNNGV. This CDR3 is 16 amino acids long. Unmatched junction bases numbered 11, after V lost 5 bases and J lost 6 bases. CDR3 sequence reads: CASSPFLGQGFNEQFF. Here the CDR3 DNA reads TGTGCCAGCAGCCCATTCTTAGGACAGGGGTTCAATGAGCAGTTCTTC.

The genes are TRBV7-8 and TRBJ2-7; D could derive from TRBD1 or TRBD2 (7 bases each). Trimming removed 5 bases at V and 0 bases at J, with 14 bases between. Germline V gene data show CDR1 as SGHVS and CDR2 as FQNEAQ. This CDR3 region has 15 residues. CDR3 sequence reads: CASSMGRGPSYEQYF. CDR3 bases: TGTGCCAGCAGCATGGGGAGGGGGCCCTCCTACGAGCAGTACTTC.

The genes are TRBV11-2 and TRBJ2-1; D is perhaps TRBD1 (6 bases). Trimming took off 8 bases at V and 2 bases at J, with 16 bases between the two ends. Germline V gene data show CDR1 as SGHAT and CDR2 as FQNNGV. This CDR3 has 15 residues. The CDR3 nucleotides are TGTGCCAGCGCCCCGCCCGCAGGGGCCTACAATGAGCAGTTCTTC. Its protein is CASAPPAGAYNEQFF.

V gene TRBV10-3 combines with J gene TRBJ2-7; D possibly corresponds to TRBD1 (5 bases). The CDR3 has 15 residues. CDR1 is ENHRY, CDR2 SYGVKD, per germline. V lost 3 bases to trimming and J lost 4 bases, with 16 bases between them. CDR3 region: CAISDVGQGLYEQYF. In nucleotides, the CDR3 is TGTGCCATCAGTGACGTCGGTCAGGGCCTGTACGAGCAGTACTTC.

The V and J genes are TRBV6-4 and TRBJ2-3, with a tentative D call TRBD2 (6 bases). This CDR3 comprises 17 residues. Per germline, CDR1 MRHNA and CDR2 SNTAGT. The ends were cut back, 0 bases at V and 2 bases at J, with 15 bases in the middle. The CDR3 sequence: CASSDSTRGSNTDTQYF. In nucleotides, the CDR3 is TGTGCCAGCAGTGACTCAACGCGGGGTTCTAACACAGATACGCAGTATTTT.

CDR3 in amino acids: CASSTYGGVKEQYF. CDR3 nucleotides: TGTGCCAGCAGTACGTATGGGGGAGTAAAAGAGCAGTACTTC. V is TRBV6-5 and J is TRBJ2-7; D tentatively fits TRBD1 or TRBD2 (5 bases each). Germline-derived CDR1 and CDR2 are MNHEY and SVGAGI. The V end was cut by 5 bases, the J end by 7 bases, with 18 bases between. The CDR3 is made up of 14 amino acids.